Shown below are 14 T cell receptor beta chains from a single sample sequenced in a study of blood T cell repertoires in COVID-19 (dated by TCRdb to about 2020). The library was produced with the immunoSEQ multiplex PCR assay. Sourced from immuneACCESS, this table was stored by TCRdb with only in-frame sequences that have V and J called. A share of the clones is absent; for the studies checked, an unresolved V gene accounts for under half, and the remainder has no known explanation. The sample data list some 300,000 clones, and roughly 90% of these were observed just once. 2.5% to 3% of the sample is taken by the ten largest. Sequencing used PBMCs or T cells enriched from blood (not recorded which). The source of these receptors is a woman between 50 and 59 years old who had been exposed to COVID-19.

This chain connects TRBV6-5 to TRBJ2-7, with unresolved D. This CDR3 region has 13 residues. The V end lost 6 bases, the J end lost 1 base, and 10 bases lay between the germline ends. The germline gives CDR1 MNHEY, CDR2 SVGAGI. CDR3 sequence (DNA): TGTGCCAGCAGGCCCAGAAATTCCTACGAGCAGTACTTC. As protein: CASRPRNSYEQYF.

This clone came up once. The gene calls are TRBV9 and TRBJ2-5; TRBD2 aligns across 14 bases. CDR3 length equals 18 residues. Germline trimming cut 3 bases from V and 0 bases from J; bases unmatched to any gene: 7. Germline loops: CDR1 SGDLS, CDR2 YYNGEE. The CDR3: CASSAGLAGGGYQETQYF. CDR3 sequence (DNA): TGTGCCAGCAGCGCAGGACTAGCGGGGGGCGGCTACCAAGAGACCCAGTACTTC.

The chain joins TRBV23-1 to TRBJ1-2; TRBD1 aligns across 10 bases. TRBV23-1 is labeled an ORF, and its function is uncertain. The CDR3 loop spans 14 amino acids. The V gene end was trimmed by 8 bases and the J gene end by 3 bases; junction bases not matched to a gene: 6. The CDR3 sequence: CASGQGGEDYGYTF. The CDR3 coding sequence is TGCGCCAGCGGACAGGGGGGAGAAGACTATGGCTACACCTTC.

V and J are TRBV6-4 and TRBJ1-1; TRBD1 matches 7 bases. Germline values: CDR1 MRHNA, CDR2 SNTAGT. The CDR3 is 18 residues long. V lost 4 bases, J lost 3 bases, and 17 bases stayed unmatched. CDR3 bases: TGTGCCAGCAGTGGGCTTATCGACAGGGAGTATATAGACACTGAAGCTTTCTTT. It codes for CASSGLIDREYIDTEAFF.

The chain recombines TRBV5-4 with TRBJ1-2, with D unclear. Germline loops: CDR1 SGHNT, CDR2 YYREEE (reference sequence). This CDR3 is 14 amino acids long. The V gene lost 4 bases and the J gene lost 4 bases, with 14 bases spanning the gap. The CDR3 sequence: CASSPRGAAYGYTF. DNA for the CDR3: TGTGCCAGCAGCCCCCGAGGCGCGGCCTATGGCTACACCTTC.

This chain joins TRBV6-1 and TRBJ1-4, with TRBD1 identical over 7 bases. The CDR3 spans 15 residues. Trimming removed 0 bases from V and 7 bases from J; junction bases left unmatched: 5. CDR1 and CDR2 (germline): MNHNS, SASEGT. The CDR3 sequence is CASSEAGTVIEKLFF. The CDR3 nucleotides are TGTGCCAGCAGTGAAGCCGGGACAGTAATTGAAAAACTGTTTTTT.

V usage is TRBV5-4 and J usage is TRBJ2-5; tentatively, D is TRBD2 (7 bases). The length of the CDR3 is 15 residues. V was cut by 10 bases and J by 4 bases, with 23 bases left in between. CDR1 and CDR2 (germline): SGHNT, YYREEE (reference sequence). As DNA, the CDR3 is TGTGCCTATCAAGGGGGGGGAATTCGGCGAGAGACCCAGTACTTC. Translated: CAYQGGGIRRETQYF.

This clone has more than one count but fewer than ten. The chain has TRBV3-1 (or the pseudogene TRBV3-2) and TRBJ1-4; D perhaps matches TRBD1 (6 bases). Germline CDR1 reads LGHDT; CDR2 reads YNNKEL (reference sequence). Trimming shortened V by 5 bases and J by 7 bases, and 11 bases separated the two germline ends. The CDR3 runs to 13 residues. CDR3 in DNA: TGTGCCAGCAGCGGGAGAGGGGGTGAAAAACTGTTTTTT. It codes for CASSGRGGEKLFF.

The DNA of the CDR3 is TGTGCCAGCAGTTCAGGGGTGGTGAACACTGAAGCTTTCTTT. Amino acids: CASSSGVVNTEAFF. The V call is TRBV2, the J call TRBJ1-1; weak D call: TRBD1 (6 bases). In germline, CDR1 is SNHLY, CDR2 FYNNEI. The CDR3 length is 14 residues. The ends were cut back, 5 bases at V and 0 bases at J, with 10 bases in the middle. Based on the CDR3 plus reference TRBV2 and TRBJ1-1, the full variable domain is EPEVTQTPSHQVTQMGQEVILRCVPISNHLYFYWYRQILGQKVEFLVSFYNNEISEKSEIFDDQFSVERPDGSNFTLKIRSTKLEDSAMYFCASSSGVVNTEAFFGQGTRLTVV.

The V and J genes are TRBV28 and TRBJ2-5; 10 nucleotides agree with TRBD2. CDR3 size: 16 residues. With 2 bases clipped from V and 5 bases from J, the junction kept 8 bases outside the gene matches. Germline V CDR1 and CDR2: MDHEN, SYDVKM. CDR3 DNA: TGTGCCAGCAGTTTAGGGGTAGCGGGGGGTCGTGAGACCCAGTACTTC. It specifies CASSLGVAGGRETQYF. Combining the CDR3 with reference TRBV28 and TRBJ2-5 gives the whole variable domain DVKVTQSSRYLVKRTGEKVFLECVQDMDHENMFWYRQDPGLGLRLIYFSYDVKMKEKGDIPEGYSVSREKKERFSLILESASTNQTSMYLCASSLGVAGGRETQYFGPGTRLLVL.

This chain connects TRBV27 to TRBJ1-2, with 9 bases lining up with TRBD1. Germline CDR1 and CDR2: MNHEY and SMNVEV (reference sequence). V was pared by 6 bases and J by 0 bases, with 5 bases of the junction left unmatched. The CDR3 runs 15 residues. In DNA, the CDR3 is TGTGCCAGCAGGCGACAGGGGGGGTCTAACTATGGCTACACCTTC. It encodes CASRRQGGSNYGYTF.

This chain uses TRBV5-1 with TRBJ2-5, with 9 nucleotides matching TRBD2. V lost 0 bases and J lost 5; bases outside the gene matches: 8. Germline CDR1 is SGHRS and CDR2 is YFSETQ. The CDR3 runs 16 residues. CDR3 coding DNA: TGCGCCAGCAGCTTGGAGGGGCGGGGGGGCGACGAGACCCAGTACTTC. This codes for CASSLEGRGGDETQYF.

This clone was seen only once. This chain joins TRBV11-2 and TRBJ2-4, with TRBD1 matching 7 bases. Germline V gene data show CDR1 as SGHAT and CDR2 as FQNNGV. This CDR3 region has 19 residues. V shed 2 bases and J 0 bases; nucleotides not matched to a gene: 13. DNA for the CDR3: TGTGCCAGCAGCTTAAGATCCGGGACAGAAAACTTAGCCAAAAACATTCAGTACTTC. It is translated as CASSLRSGTENLAKNIQYF.

Worth noting for this clone: Additional DNA sequences in this sample encode the identical CDR3. The genes are TRBV19 and TRBJ1-5; D remains unclear. This CDR3 has 13 residues. Per germline, CDR1 LNHDA and CDR2 SQIVND (reference sequence). V lost 3 bases and J 3 bases, leaving 6 bases between the germline ends. The CDR3 is CASSIQSNQPQHF. The CDR3 DNA follows: TGTGCCAGTAGTATTCAATCCAATCAGCCCCAGCATTTT.